This T cell receptor beta chain was sequenced in a study of cytomegalovirus exposure and HLA in healthy donors. For the study at large: Earlier sequencing of some 170 million T cells yielded about 120 million unique TCR beta sequences. Study-wide results and caveats: CMV serostatus alone was available as immune exposure information.

It was with 60 Vbeta and 13 Jbeta primers that the PCR ran. The method was immunoSEQ multiplex PCR; TCRdb's version includes in-frame clones alone and lacks a portion of them. Counted here are about 200,000 clones, 65% to 85% occurring once; the ten biggest clones make up less than 3.5%. This CDR3 contains 12 residues. The V gene lost 0 bases and the J gene lost 5 bases, with 5 bases spanning the gap. Looked up from germline, CDR1 is SQVTM and CDR2 is ANQGSEA. About this clone itself: The antigen is unknown.

The sequencing input was PBMCs. The source is a woman in her twenties or thirties in good health and CMV-seronegative. The rearrangement uses TRBV29-1 and TRBJ2-1; D is unresolved. Here the CDR3 reads CSVEEPDNEQFF. CDR3 DNA: TGCAGCGTTGAAGAACCAGACAATGAGCAGTTCTTC.